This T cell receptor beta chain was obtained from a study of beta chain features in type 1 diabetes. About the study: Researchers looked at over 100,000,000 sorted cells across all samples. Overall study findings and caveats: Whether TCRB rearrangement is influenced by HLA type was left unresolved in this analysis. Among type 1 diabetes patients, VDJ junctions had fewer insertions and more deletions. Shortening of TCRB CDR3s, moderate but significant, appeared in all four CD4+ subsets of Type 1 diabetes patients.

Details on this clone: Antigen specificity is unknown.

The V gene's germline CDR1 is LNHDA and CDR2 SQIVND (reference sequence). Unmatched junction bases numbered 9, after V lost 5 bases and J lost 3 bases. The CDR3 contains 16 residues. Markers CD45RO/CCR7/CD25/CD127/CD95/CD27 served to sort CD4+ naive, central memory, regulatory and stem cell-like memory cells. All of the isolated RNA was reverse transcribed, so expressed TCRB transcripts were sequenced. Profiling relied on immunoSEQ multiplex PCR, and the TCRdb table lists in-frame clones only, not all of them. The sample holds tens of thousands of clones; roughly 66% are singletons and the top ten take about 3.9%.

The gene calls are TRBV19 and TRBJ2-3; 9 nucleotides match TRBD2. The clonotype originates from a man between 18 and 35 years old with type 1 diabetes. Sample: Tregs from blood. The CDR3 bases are TGTGCCAGTAGTGTCCATAGCGGGAGTGGGACAGATACGCAGTATTTT. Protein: CASSVHSGSGTDTQYF. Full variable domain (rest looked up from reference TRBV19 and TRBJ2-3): DGGITQSPKYLFRKEGQNVTLSCEQNLNHDAMYWYRQDPGQGLRLIYYSQIVNDFQKGDIAEGYSVSREKKESFPLTVTSAQKNPTAFYLCASSVHSGSGTDTQYFGPGTRLTVL.